The 24 T cell receptor beta chains below all came from one sample that was sequenced in a study of Tregs in tolerant kidney transplant recipients. TCRdb's table, derived via immunoSEQ multiplex PCR, lists solely in-frame clones and lacks some. The data contain 240,000 or so clones, roughly four fifths of them singletons. The material sequenced was CD4+ T cells from blood. Receptors were obtained from a human donor in good health.

This clone has just one count. The chain is built from TRBV4-2 and TRBJ2-3; possible D gene TRBD2, 5 bases. This CDR3 region has 16 residues. V was pared by 2 bases and J by 0 bases, with 12 bases between. Germline V gives CDR1 LGHNA, CDR2 YNFKEQ. Here the CDR3 DNA reads TGTGCCAGCAGCCAAATGGCGCGGGCTAGCACAGATACGCAGTATTTT. Translated: CASSQMARASTDTQYF.

Of note for this clone: This may arise from a read error, as a much more abundant clone is one base away. This chain uses TRBV5-5 with TRBJ1-1; no reliable D call. This CDR3 spans 11 amino acids. The germline V gene encodes CDR1 SGHKS and CDR2 YYEKEE (reference sequence). Trimming left V 4 bases short and J 2 bases short, with 3 bases between. In DNA form, the CDR3 reads TGTGCCAGCAGCCTTAACACTGAAGCTTTCTTT. Its protein product is CASSLNTEAFF. Variable domain in full (rest from reference TRBV5-5 and TRBJ1-1): DAGVTQSPTHLIKTRGQQVTLRCSPISGHKSVSWYQQVLGQGPQFIFQYYEKEERGRGNFPDRFSARQFPNYSSELNVNALLLGDSALYLCASSLNTEAFFGQGTRLTVV.

Concerning this clone itself: No conserved phenylalanine or tryptophan is present at the end of the CDR3, so a read error is the likely explanation. This chain connects TRBV7-9 to TRBJ1-2; D may be TRBD1 (5 bases). V lost 4 bases to trimming and J lost 5 bases, with 11 bases between them. The CDR3 sequence is 13 residues long. In germline, CDR1 is SEHNR, CDR2 FQNEAQ (reference sequence). The CDR3 loop reads CASSSSREYGYTL. CDR3 coding DNA: TGTGCCAGCAGCTCCTCCAGGGAGTATGGCTACACCCTC.

The V call is TRBV5-1, the J call TRBJ2-3, with 8 bases that match TRBD2. Germline CDR1 SGHRS, CDR2 YFSETQ. V was pared by 0 bases and J by 0 bases, with 6 bases of the junction left unmatched. This CDR3 is built from 17 residues. The CDR3 DNA reads TGCGCCAGCAGCTTGGCTACTAGCGGCACTAGCACAGATACGCAGTATTTT. It is translated as CASSLATSGTSTDTQYF.

This chain connects TRBV9 to TRBJ2-3; tentative D call: TRBD2 (6 bases). Trimming removed 4 bases from V and 3 bases from J, with 24 bases in between. The V gene's germline CDR1 is SGDLS and CDR2 YYNGEE. The CDR3 spans 18 residues. The DNA for the CDR3 is TGTGCCAGCAGCTCCCCTCACGCGGAGGGGCTCGCGACAGATACGCAGTATTTT. Translated, it gives CASSSPHAEGLATDTQYF.

The CDR3 bases are TGTGCCAGCAGCGTCGGGGGGGCTAAAGATACGCAGTATTTT. Translation gives CASSVGGAKDTQYF. The rearrangement joins TRBV7-3 to TRBJ2-3; 8 nucleotides line up with TRBD2. The junction had 6 bases not matched to a gene; V was cut back by 5 bases and J by 5 bases. The CDR3 runs to 14 residues. From germline, CDR1 is SGHTA and CDR2 FQGTGA.

The count of this clone is one. The chain has TRBV18 and TRBJ2-7; TRBD1 might be the D (6 bases). The CDR3 loop spans 14 amino acids. The germline V gene encodes CDR1 KGHSH and CDR2 LQKENI. V lost 2 bases and J lost 11, with 19 bases in between. The CDR3 DNA is TGTGCCAGCTCACCAGACAGGACCCTAAACGGGGAGTACTTC. Its protein is CASSPDRTLNGEYF.

This clone was counted a few times. V is TRBV11-1 and J is TRBJ2-7, with 7 bases matching TRBD2. V was pared by 5 bases and J by 3 bases, with 4 bases of the junction left unmatched. Per germline, CDR1 SGHAT and CDR2 FQDESV (reference sequence). This CDR3 is 13 amino acids long. The CDR3 bases are TGTGCCAGCAGCCGGACTAGAAACTACGAGCAGTACTTC. Residues: CASSRTRNYEQYF.

The chain employs TRBV6-5 and TRBJ1-4; D is ambiguous. V shed 2 bases and J shed 0 bases, with 7 bases lying between them. The CDR3 sequence is 15 residues long. Germline CDR1 reads MNHEY; CDR2 reads SVGAGI. The CDR3 DNA is TGTGCCAGCAGTTACGGAACTGCAACTAATGAAAAACTGTTTTTT. Its translation: CASSYGTATNEKLFF.

V usage is TRBV11-2 and J usage is TRBJ1-1; possible D gene TRBD1, 5 bases. Trimming stripped 1 base from V and 5 bases from J, with 17 bases between. Germline V gives CDR1 SGHAT, CDR2 FQNNGV. This CDR3 spans 16 amino acids. CDR3 bases: TGTGCCAGCAGCTTAGCAGGGCCTTTAGTCGGAACTGAAGCTTTCTTT. Residues: CASSLAGPLVGTEAFF.

The genes are TRBV7-6 and TRBJ2-7; 11 bases match TRBD2. Per the germline V gene, CDR1 is SGHVS and CDR2 is FNYEAQ. Trimming removed 5 bases from V and 4 bases from J; junction bases left unmatched: 4. The CDR3 is 14 amino acids. CDR3 region: CASSPGTSGYEQYF. The CDR3 bases are TGTGCCAGCAGCCCCGGGACTAGCGGATACGAGCAGTACTTC.

Comments on this clone: The same CDR3 arises from other DNA sequences in this sample as well. The chain couples TRBV5-1 to TRBJ2-3; D is undetermined. Per germline, CDR1 SGHRS and CDR2 YFSETQ. The CDR3 has 12 amino acids. The V gene lost 2 bases and the J gene lost 0 bases, with 1 base spanning the gap. The CDR3 region is CASSFSTDTQYF. Written as DNA, the CDR3 is TGCGCCAGCAGCTTTAGCACAGATACGCAGTATTTT.

The chain employs TRBV2 and TRBJ2-7; no definite D call. Trimming removed 4 bases at V and 3 bases at J, with 7 bases between. The CDR3 spans 12 residues. Germline V gene data show CDR1 as SNHLY and CDR2 as FYNNEI. For the CDR3, the DNA is TGTGCCAGCAGTGTAGTCGGCTACGAGCAGTACTTC. Protein: CASSVVGYEQYF.

The chain has TRBV11-1 and TRBJ2-1; the match to TRBD2 covers 10 bases. The germline CDR1 and CDR2 sequences are SGHAT and FQDESV (reference sequence). The length of the CDR3 is 15 residues. Losses at the gene ends were 3 bases for V and 5 bases for J; bases not matched to a gene: 4. CDR3 bases: TGTGCCAGCAGCTTTTCTAGCGGGAGTCACAATGAGCAGTTCTTC. This gives the protein CASSFSSGSHNEQFF.

The genes are TRBV2 and TRBJ2-3; 9 bases map to TRBD1. V was pared by 6 bases and J by 4 bases, with 8 bases of the junction left unmatched. The CDR3 contains 15 residues. CDR1 is SNHLY and CDR2 is FYNNEI in the germline V gene. In DNA form, the CDR3 reads TGTGCCAGCAGCGCCCAAACAGGGGGCTCAGATACGCAGTATTTT. Translation gives CASSAQTGGSDTQYF. The variable domain in full, with the rest retrieved from reference TRBV2 and TRBJ2-3, is EPEVTQTPSHQVTQMGQEVILRCVPISNHLYFYWYRQILGQKVEFLVSFYNNEISEKSEIFDDQFSVERPDGSNFTLKIRSTKLEDSAMYFCASSAQTGGSDTQYFGPGTRLTVL.

A few counts support this clone. The chain recombines TRBV19 with TRBJ1-1; 9 positions agree with TRBD1. The CDR3 runs to 13 residues. In germline, CDR1 is LNHDA, CDR2 SQIVND (reference sequence). V was clipped by 5 bases and J by 6 bases; unmatched bases: 4. CDR3 sequence reads: CASSPDRGPEAFF. The CDR3 DNA reads TGTGCCAGTAGTCCGGACAGGGGCCCTGAAGCTTTCTTT.

The chain couples TRBV4-1 to TRBJ1-2, with 7 bases fitting TRBD1. V gave up 2 bases and J gave up 3 bases; unmatched junction bases: 3. CDR1 is MGHRA, CDR2 YSYEKL, per germline. The CDR3 consists of 14 residues. Here the CDR3 reads CASSQFTGDYGYTF. The CDR3 bases are TGCGCCAGCAGCCAATTCACAGGGGACTATGGCTACACCTTC.

The chain links TRBV9 to TRBJ2-2; 8 bases map to TRBD1. The V gene's germline CDR1 is SGDLS and CDR2 YYNGEE. The junction had 10 bases not matched to a gene; V was cut back by 4 bases and J by 5 bases. The CDR3 loop spans 16 amino acids. As DNA, the CDR3 is TGTGCCAGCAGCCCTCGGGACAGGTCGTATACCGGGGAGCTGTTTTTT. Translated: CASSPRDRSYTGELFF.

The chain employs TRBV12-5 and TRBJ1-1, with TRBD1 as a possible D gene (5 bases). Germline CDR1 is LGHNT and CDR2 is FRNRAP. The CDR3 covers 15 residues. V lost 5 bases to trimming and J lost 4 bases, with 17 bases between them. The CDR3 region has the DNA TGTGCTAGTGGTCGTACGGGGGGTGGCGGCACTGAAGCTTTCTTT. Protein product: CASGRTGGGGTEAFF.

This clone has only one observation. The V and J genes are TRBV7-8 and TRBJ2-7, with 11 bases matching TRBD2. The CDR3 loop spans 17 amino acids. The germline V gene has CDR1 SGHVS and CDR2 FQNEAQ. The junction had 6 bases not matched to a gene; V was cut back by 2 bases and J by 0 bases. The chain's CDR3 is CASSLRVAGGSSYEQYF. The CDR3 coding sequence is TGTGCCAGCAGCTTAAGGGTAGCGGGAGGGAGCTCCTACGAGCAGTACTTC.

The V call is TRBV5-7, the J call TRBJ2-7; D is possibly TRBD1 (6 bases). TRBV5-7 is placed among ORFs of uncertain function. CDR3 length: 14 residues. Trimming shortened V by 2 bases and J by 1 base, and 10 bases separated the two germline ends. The CDR3 DNA is TGTGCCAGCAGCTTTGAGGGGGTTTCCTACGAGCAGTACTTC. This sequence encodes CASSFEGVSYEQYF.

This clone has a single count. V is TRBV5-6 and J is TRBJ1-4, with unresolved D. In germline, CDR1 is SGHDT, CDR2 YYEEEE. This CDR3 is built from 15 residues. V was pared by 4 bases and J by 0 bases, with 10 bases between. The CDR3 is CASSDDRATNEKLFF. CDR3 nucleotide sequence: TGTGCCAGCAGCGACGACCGTGCAACTAATGAAAAACTGTTTTTT.

The table lists this clone with a count of one. The rearrangement links TRBV15 to TRBJ1-2; tentatively, D is TRBD1 (6 bases). V lost 0 bases and J lost 7, with 33 bases in between. This CDR3 contains 21 residues. CDR1 is LNHNV, CDR2 YYDKDF, per germline (reference sequence). The chain's CDR3 is CATSRDTYLRTKQGIVRGYTF. CDR3 sequence (DNA): TGTGCCACCAGCAGAGATACATACCTTAGGACAAAACAGGGTATAGTACGTGGCTACACCTTC.

This clone appeared once. V gene TRBV14 combines with J gene TRBJ1-2; TRBD1 might be the D (5 bases). CDR1 is SGHDN and CDR2 is FVKESK in the germline V gene. V was clipped by 4 bases and J by 4 bases, with 10 bases between them. CDR3 length: 13 amino acids. CDR3 residues: CASSPGLGYGYTF. In DNA, the CDR3 is TGTGCCAGCAGCCCGGGGCTGGGCTATGGCTACACCTTC. Together with reference TRBV14 and TRBJ1-2, the CDR3 gives the full variable domain: EAGVTQFPSHSVIEKGQTVTLRCDPISGHDNLYWYRRVMGKEIKFLLHFVKESKQDESGMPNNRFLAERTGGTYSTLKVQPAELEDSGVYFCASSPGLGYGYTFGSGTRLTVV.